This is a list of T cell receptor beta chains from one sample in a study of CD8 T cells in Susac syndrome. TCRdb fed the immunoSEQ multiplex PCR reads into MiXCR, producing one record per CDR3 protein. The sample lists about 200,000 distinct CDR3 sequences; roughly 94% were seen once. Sequencing was carried out using CD4+ T cells from PBMCs. These receptor sequences come from a human donor in good health. CDR3s include the opening cysteine and the closing phenylalanine or tryptophan.

CDR3: CSVEEDGPNEKLFF; J: TRBJ1-4; V: TRBV29-1
CDR3: CSVRTGPPTYEQYF; J: TRBJ2-7; V: TRBV29-1
CDR3: CASSLETQYF; J: TRBJ2-5; V: TRBV12-3/TRBV12-4
CDR3: CSVYIRQGQGGYTF; J: TRBJ1-2; V: TRBV29-1
CDR3: CASSLRTGDYEQYF; J: TRBJ2-7; V: TRBV7-2
CDR3: CASSYTRVQPQHF; J: TRBJ1-5; V: TRBV6-5
CDR3: CSVEGVGYGYTF; J: TRBJ1-2; V: TRBV29-1
CDR3: CSGVTDRTYEQYF; J: TRBJ2-7; V: TRBV20-1
CDR3: CATSRDSGRNTGELFF; J: TRBJ2-2; V: TRBV15
CDR3: CASSLDGRADTQYF; J: TRBJ2-3; V: TRBV7-2
CDR3: CASSPPGLAPSTDTQYF; J: TRBJ2-3; V: TRBV12-3/TRBV12-4
CDR3: CATSDATGGAETQYF; J: TRBJ2-5; V: TRBV24-1
CDR3: CASSALLDFEQFF; J: TRBJ2-1; V: TRBV9
CDR3: CASSPRRTGRGETQYF; J: TRBJ2-5; V: TRBV14
CDR3: CASSRDRPQETQYF; J: TRBJ2-5; V: TRBV7-9
CDR3: CSVLPSRLAEALNEQFF; J: TRBJ2-1; V: TRBV29-1
CDR3: CATSPRGAFVYGYTF; J: TRBJ1-2; V: TRBV15
CDR3: CASSFRQGTYNEQFF; J: TRBJ2-1; V: TRBV5-4
CDR3: CASSLGSLQETQYF; J: TRBJ2-5; V: TRBV5-4
CDR3: CASREGYAYGYTF; J: TRBJ1-2; V: TRBV4-1
CDR3: CSVGTSAVEQFF; J: TRBJ2-1; V: TRBV29-1
CDR3: CASSTGTGEWQFF; J: TRBJ2-1; V: TRBV18
CDR3: CSASTGRNTEAFF; J: TRBJ1-1; V: TRBV29-1
CDR3: CAWSLTAANQPQHF; J: TRBJ1-5; V: TRBV30
CDR3: CASSDRGKTGELFF; J: TRBJ2-2; V: TRBV25-1
CDR3: CATSRVMGTSYEQYF; J: TRBJ2-7; V: TRBV15
CDR3: CASSQDQGAGGNEQFF; J: TRBJ2-1; V: TRBV4-1
CDR3: CASSLYWADAMETQYF; J: TRBJ2-5; V: TRBV7-8